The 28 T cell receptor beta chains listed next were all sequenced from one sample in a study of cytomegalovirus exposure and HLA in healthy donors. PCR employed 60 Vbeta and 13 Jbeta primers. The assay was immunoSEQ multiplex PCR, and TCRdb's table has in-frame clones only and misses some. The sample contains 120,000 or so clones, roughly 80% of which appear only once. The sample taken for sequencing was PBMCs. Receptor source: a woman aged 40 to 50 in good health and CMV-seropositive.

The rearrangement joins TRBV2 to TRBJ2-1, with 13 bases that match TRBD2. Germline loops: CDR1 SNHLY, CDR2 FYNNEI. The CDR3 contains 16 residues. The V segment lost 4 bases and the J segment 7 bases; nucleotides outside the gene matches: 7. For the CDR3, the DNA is TGTGCCAGCAGTGTTGGGACTAGCGGGGTAAAGAATGAGCAGTTCTTC. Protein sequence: CASSVGTSGVKNEQFF.

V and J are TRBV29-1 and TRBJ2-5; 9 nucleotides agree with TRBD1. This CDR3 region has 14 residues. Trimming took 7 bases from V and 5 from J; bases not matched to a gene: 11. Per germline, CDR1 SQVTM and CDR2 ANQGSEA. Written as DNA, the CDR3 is TGCAGCGCACTCCGGGACAGGGCATTGGAGACCCAGTACTTC. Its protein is CSALRDRALETQYF. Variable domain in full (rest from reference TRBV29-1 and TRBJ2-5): SAVISQKPSRDICQRGTSLTIQCQVDSQVTMMFWYRQQPGQSLTLIATANQGSEATYESGFVIDKFPISRPNLTFSTLTVSNMSPEDSSIYLCSALRDRALETQYFGPGTRLLVL.

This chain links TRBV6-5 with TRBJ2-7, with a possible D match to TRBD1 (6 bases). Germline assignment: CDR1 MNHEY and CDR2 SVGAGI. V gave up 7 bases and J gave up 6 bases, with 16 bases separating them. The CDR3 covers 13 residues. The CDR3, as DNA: TGTGCCAGCACAACGACAGGATCCGTCGAGCAGTACTTC. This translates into CASTTTGSVEQYF.

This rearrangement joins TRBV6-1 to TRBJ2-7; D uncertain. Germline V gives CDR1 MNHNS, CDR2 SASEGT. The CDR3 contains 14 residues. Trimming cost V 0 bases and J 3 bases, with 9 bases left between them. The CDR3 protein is CASSEAHEIYEQYF. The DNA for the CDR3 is TGTGCCAGCAGTGAAGCGCACGAGATCTACGAGCAGTACTTC.

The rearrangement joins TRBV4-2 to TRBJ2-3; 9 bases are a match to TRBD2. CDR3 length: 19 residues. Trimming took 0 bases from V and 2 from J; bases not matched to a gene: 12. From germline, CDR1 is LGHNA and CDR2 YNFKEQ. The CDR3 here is CASSQDPPGVAGVTDTQYF. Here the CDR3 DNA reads TGTGCCAGCAGCCAAGATCCACCCGGGGTAGCGGGGGTCACAGATACGCAGTATTTT.

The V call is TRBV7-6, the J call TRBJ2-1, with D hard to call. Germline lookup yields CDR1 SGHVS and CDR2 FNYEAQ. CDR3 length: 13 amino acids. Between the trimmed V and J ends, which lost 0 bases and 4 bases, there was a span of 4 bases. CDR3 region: CASSLASYNEQFF. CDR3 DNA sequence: TGTGCCAGCAGCTTAGCGAGTTACAATGAGCAGTTCTTC.

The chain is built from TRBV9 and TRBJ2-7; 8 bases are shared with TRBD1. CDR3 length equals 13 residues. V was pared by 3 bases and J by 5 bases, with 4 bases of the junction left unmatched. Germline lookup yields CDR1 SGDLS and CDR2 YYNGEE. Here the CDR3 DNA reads TGTGCCAGCAGCGGAACAGGGGGACACGAGCAGTACTTC. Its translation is CASSGTGGHEQYF.

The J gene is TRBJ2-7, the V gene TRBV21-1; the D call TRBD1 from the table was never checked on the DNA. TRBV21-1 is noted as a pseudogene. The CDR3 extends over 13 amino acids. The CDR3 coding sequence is TGTGCCAGCAGCCTAGGGGTTTCCTACGAGCAGTACTTC. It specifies CASSLGVSYEQYF.

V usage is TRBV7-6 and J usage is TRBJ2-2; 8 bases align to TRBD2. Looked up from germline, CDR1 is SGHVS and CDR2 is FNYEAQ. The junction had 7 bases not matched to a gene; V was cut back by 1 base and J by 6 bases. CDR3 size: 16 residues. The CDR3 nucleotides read TGTGCCAGCAGCTTAGAGCTAGCGGGTCTCTCCGGGGAGCTGTTTTTT. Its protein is CASSLELAGLSGELFF. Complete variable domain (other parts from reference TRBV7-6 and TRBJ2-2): GAGVSQSPRYKVTKRGQDVALRCDPISGHVSLYWYRQALGQGPEFLTYFNYEAQQDKSGLPNDRFSAERPEGSISTLTIQRTEQRDSAMYRCASSLELAGLSGELFFGEGSRLTVL.

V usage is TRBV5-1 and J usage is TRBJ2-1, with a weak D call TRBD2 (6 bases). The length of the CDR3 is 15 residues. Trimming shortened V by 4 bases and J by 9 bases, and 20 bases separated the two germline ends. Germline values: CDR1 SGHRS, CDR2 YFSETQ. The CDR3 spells CASSLLTGEDSEQFF. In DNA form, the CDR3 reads TGCGCCAGCAGCCTTCTAACGGGAGAGGATAGTGAGCAGTTCTTC.

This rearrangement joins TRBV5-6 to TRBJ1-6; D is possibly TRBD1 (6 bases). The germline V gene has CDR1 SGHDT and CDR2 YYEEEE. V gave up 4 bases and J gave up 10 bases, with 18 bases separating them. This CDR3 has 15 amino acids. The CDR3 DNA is TGTGCCAGCAGCAGGGAACAGGGTATGTCCTCACCCCTCCACTTT. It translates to CASSREQGMSSPLHF.

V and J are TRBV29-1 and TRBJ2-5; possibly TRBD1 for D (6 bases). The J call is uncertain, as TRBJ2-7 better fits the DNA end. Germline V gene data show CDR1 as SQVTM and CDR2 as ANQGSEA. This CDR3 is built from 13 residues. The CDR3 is CSVETGIRNEQYF. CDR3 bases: TGCAGCGTTGAGACAGGTATAAGGAACGAGCAGTACTTC.

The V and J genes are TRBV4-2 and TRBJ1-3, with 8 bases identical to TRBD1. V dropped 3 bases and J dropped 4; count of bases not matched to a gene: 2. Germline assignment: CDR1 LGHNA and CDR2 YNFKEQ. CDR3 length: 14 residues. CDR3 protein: CASSHRGQGNTIYF. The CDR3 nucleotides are TGTGCCAGCAGCCACAGGGGGCAAGGAAACACCATATATTTT.

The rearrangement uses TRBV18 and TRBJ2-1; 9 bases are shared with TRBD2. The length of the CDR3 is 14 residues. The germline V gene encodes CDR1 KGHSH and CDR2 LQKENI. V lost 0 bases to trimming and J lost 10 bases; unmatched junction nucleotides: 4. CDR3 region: CASSPPGLAFEQFF. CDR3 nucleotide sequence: TGTGCCAGCTCACCACCGGGACTAGCTTTCGAGCAGTTCTTC. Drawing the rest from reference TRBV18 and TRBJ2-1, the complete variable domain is NAGVMQNPRHLVRRRGQEARLRCSPMKGHSHVYWYRQLPEEGLKFMVYLQKENIIDESGMPKERFSAEFPKEGPSILRIQQVVRGDSAAYFCASSPPGLAFEQFFGPGTRLTVL.

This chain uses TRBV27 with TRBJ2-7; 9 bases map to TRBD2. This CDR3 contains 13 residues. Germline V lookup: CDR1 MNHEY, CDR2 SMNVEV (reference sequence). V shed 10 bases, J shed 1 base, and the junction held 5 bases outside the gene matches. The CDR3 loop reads CATHSGGSYEQYF. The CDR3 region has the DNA TGTGCCACCCATAGCGGGGGTTCCTACGAGCAGTACTTC.

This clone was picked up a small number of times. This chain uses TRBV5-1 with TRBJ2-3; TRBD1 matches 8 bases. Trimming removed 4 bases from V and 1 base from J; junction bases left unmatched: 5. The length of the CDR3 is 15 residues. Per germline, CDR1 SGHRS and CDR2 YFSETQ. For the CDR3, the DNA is TGCGCCAGCAGCCTACAGGGGGTTGGCACAGATACGCAGTATTTT. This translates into CASSLQGVGTDTQYF.

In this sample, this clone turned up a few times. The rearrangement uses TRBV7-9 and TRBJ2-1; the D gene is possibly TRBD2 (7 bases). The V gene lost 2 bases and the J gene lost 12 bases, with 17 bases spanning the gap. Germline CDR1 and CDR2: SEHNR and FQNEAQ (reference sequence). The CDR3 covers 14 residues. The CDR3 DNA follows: TGTGCCAGCAGCTTAAATATGGAGGGGGGGCGGCAGTTCTTC. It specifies CASSLNMEGGRQFF. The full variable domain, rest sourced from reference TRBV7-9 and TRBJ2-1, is DTGVSQNPRHKITKRGQNVTFRCDPISEHNRLYWYRQTLGQGPEFLTYFQNEAQLEKSRLLSDRFSAERPKGSFSTLEIQRTEQGDSAMYLCASSLNMEGGRQFFGPGTRLTVL.

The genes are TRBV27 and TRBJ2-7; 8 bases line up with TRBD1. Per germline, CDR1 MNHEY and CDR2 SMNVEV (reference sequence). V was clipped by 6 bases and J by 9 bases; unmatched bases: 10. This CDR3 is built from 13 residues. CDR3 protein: CASSRDRTLGQYF. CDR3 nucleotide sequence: TGTGCCAGCAGCCGGGACAGGACGTTGGGGCAGTACTTC.

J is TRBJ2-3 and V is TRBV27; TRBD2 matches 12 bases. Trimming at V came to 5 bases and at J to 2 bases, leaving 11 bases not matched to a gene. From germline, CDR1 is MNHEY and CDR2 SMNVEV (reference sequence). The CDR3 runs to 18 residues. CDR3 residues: CASSPTRLAGASTDTQYF. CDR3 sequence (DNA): TGTGCCAGCAGTCCTACAAGACTAGCGGGGGCCTCCACAGATACGCAGTATTTT.

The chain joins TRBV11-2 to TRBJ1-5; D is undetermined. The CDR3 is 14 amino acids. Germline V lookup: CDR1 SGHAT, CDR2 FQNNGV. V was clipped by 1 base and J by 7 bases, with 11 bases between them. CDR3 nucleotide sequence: TGTGCCAGCAGCTTAGGCGGGTTCGGGCAGCCCCAGCATTTT. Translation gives CASSLGGFGQPQHF. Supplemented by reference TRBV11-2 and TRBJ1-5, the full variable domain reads EAGVAQSPRYKIIEKRQSVAFWCNPISGHATLYWYQQILGQGPKLLIQFQNNGVVDDSQLPKDRFSAERLKGVDSTLKIQPAKLEDSAVYLCASSLGGFGQPQHFGDGTRLSIL.

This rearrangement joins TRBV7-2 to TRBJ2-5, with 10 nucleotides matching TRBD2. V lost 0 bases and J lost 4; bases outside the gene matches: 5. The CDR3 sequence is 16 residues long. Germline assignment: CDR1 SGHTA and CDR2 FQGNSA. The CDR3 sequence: CASSLASGRVGETQYF. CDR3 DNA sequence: TGTGCCAGCAGCTTAGCGAGCGGGAGGGTCGGAGAGACCCAGTACTTC.

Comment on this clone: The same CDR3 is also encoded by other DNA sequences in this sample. The CDR3 region is CASSFSGVVAAALTSSYEQYF. The DNA of the CDR3 is TGTGCCAGCAGCTTCTCGGGGGTAGTAGCGGCCGCTTTAACCAGCTCATACGAGCAGTACTTC. The chain employs TRBV13 and TRBJ2-7, with a weak D call TRBD2 (6 bases). Trimming pared 3 bases from V and 4 bases from J, leaving 34 bases between. CDR3 length equals 21 residues. Germline-derived CDR1 and CDR2 are PRHDT and FYEKMQ (reference sequence).

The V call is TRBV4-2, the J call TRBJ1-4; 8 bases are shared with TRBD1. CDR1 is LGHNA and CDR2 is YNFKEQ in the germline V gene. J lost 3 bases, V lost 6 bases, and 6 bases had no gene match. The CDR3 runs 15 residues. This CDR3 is CASSINRGANEKLFF. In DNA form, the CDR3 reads TGTGCCAGCAGTATTAACAGGGGGGCTAATGAAAAACTGTTTTTT.

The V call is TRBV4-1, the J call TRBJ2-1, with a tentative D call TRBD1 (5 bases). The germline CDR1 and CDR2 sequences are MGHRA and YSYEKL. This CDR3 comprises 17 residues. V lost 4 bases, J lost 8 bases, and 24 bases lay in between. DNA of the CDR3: TGCGCCAGCAGCCCTCTCTTGGGAACAGGCTTGAAGGATGAGCAGTTCTTC. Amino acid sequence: CASSPLLGTGLKDEQFF.

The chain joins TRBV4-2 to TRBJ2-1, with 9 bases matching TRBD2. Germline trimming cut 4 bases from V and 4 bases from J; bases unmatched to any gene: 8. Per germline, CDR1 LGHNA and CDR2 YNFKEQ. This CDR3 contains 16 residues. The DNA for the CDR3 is TGTGCCAGCAGCCCGGAGACTAGCGGAGCATACAATGAGCAGTTCTTC. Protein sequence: CASSPETSGAYNEQFF.

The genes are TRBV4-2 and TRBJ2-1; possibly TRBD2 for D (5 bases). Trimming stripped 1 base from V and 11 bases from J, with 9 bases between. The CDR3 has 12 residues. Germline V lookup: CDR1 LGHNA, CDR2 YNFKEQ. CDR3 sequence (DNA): TGTGCCAGCAGCCAAGCGAGCGGCCAGCAGTTCTTC. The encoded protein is CASSQASGQQFF.

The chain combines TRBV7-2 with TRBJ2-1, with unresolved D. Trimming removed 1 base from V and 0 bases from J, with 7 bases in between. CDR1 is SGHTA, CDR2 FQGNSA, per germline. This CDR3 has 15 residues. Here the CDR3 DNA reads TGTGCCAGCAGCTTAGGCCAGGCCTCCTACAATGAGCAGTTCTTC. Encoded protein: CASSLGQASYNEQFF.

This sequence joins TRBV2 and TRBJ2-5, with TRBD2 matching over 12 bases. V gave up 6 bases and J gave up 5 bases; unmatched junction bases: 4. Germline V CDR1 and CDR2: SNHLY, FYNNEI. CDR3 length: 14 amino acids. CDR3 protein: CASRRLAGDETQYF. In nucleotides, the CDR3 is TGTGCCAGCAGGCGACTAGCGGGAGATGAGACCCAGTACTTC.